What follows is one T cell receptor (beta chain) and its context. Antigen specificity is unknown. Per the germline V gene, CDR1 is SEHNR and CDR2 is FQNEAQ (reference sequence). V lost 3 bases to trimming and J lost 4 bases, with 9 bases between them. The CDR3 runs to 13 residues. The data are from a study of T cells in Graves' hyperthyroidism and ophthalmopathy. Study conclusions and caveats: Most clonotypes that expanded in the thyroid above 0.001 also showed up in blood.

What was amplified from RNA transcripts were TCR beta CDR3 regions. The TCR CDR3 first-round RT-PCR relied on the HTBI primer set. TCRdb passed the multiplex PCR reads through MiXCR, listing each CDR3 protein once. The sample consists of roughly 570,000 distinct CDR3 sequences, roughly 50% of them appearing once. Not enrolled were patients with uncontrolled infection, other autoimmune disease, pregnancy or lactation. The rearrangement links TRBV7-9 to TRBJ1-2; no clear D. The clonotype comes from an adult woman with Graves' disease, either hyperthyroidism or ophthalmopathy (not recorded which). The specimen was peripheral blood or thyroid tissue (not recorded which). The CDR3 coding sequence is TGTGCCAGCAGCTTCAGAGAAGGCTATGGCTACACCTTC. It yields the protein CASSFREGYGYTF.